Listed below are T cell receptor beta chains from one sample, sequenced in a study of human CD8 memory T cell subsets. With the 5' RACE reads reprocessed, TCRdb shows one record per CDR3 protein and no DNA. The record lists around 19,000 distinct CDR3 sequences, of which the ten most abundant hold about 5.2%. Sequencing was performed on CD8+ stem-like memory T cells (TSCM and TCM) sorted from PBMCs. These receptors came from a human donor in good health. CDR3s include the opening cysteine and the closing phenylalanine or tryptophan. Where a row states a size, it is once, few, many or the class of an expanded clone; other rows omit it.

TRBV29-1,NA,TRBJ2-3,CSVAGTGSTDTQYF
TRBV27,NA,TRBJ2-1,CASSLQILDEQFF
TRBV7-9,NA,TRBJ1-2,CASSRTTRTGNGYTF
TRBV10-3,NA,TRBJ1-1,CAISATKTARRTEAFF
TRBV15,NA,TRBJ1-1,CATSGGQTEAFF
TRBV4-3,NA,TRBJ2-1,CASSQRTSGHNEQFF
TRBV9,medium-sized,TRBJ2-7,CASSAEGEPWNEQYF
TRBV4-2,medium-sized,TRBJ1-1,CASSHGGGFSEAFF
TRBV3-1,NA,TRBJ2-1,CASSHVTGGLHEQFF
TRBV6-5,NA,TRBJ2-2,CASSLDRMNTGELFF
TRBV7-9,NA,TRBJ2-3,CASSRGTDTQYF
TRBV21-1,medium-sized,TRBJ2-4,CASSKVLGQKNIQYF
TRBV4-3,medium-sized,TRBJ2-7,CASSQDRRTGSYEQYF
TRBV7-9,NA,TRBJ2-3,CASSSRTDTDTQYF
TRBV7-6,NA,TRBJ2-1,CASARTSGRREQFF
TRBV27,medium-sized,TRBJ2-1,CASSLWATVNEQFF
TRBV3-1,NA,TRBJ1-1,CASSPTGEDTEAFF
TRBV28,NA,TRBJ2-1,CASSPTAAGPLSSYNEQFF
TRBV5-1,medium-sized,TRBJ1-1,CASSLGQSNTEAFF
TRBV5-8,NA,TRBJ1-5,CASSLRAGSQPQHF
TRBV20-1,NA,TRBJ2-1,CSARTRARNEQFF
TRBV7-9,NA,TRBJ2-5,CASSSNPGEETQYF
TRBV7-9,NA,TRBJ2-7,CASIGGYEQYF
TRBV5-1,NA,TRBJ2-1,CASSLTSGGTYNEQFF
TRBV24-1,NA,TRBJ2-1,CATSAVTTQGASYNEQFF
TRBV19,NA,TRBJ1-5,CASSQPRFEVWPQHF
TRBV12-3/TRBV12-4,NA,TRBJ1-4,CASSLQNGPSCF
TRBV7-9,NA,TRBJ2-6,CASSLTRAVSLTF
TRBV5-1,NA,TRBJ2-7,CASSLGTGGLEQYF
TRBV18,NA,TRBJ2-6,CASSPSSVSGANVLTF
TRBV7-9,NA,TRBJ2-1,CASSPPRVRGEQFF
TRBV4-1,NA,TRBJ1-1,CASSQVTGAEAFF
TRBV19,NA,TRBJ2-5,CASSRRAEETQYF
TRBV6-6,NA,TRBJ2-7,CASSYRDSGYEQYF
TRBV12-3/TRBV12-4,NA,TRBJ2-7,CASSPTSGIDEQYF
TRBV7-6,NA,TRBJ2-7,CASSPPLQISNEQYF
TRBV7-9,medium-sized,TRBJ1-1,CASSSRDTSEAFF
TRBV28,NA,TRBJ2-3,CASSTGLAGGGTDTQYF
TRBV20-1,NA,TRBJ2-2,CSARDAGQGEATGELFF
TRBV2,NA,TRBJ2-6,CASRGQSSGANVLTF
TRBV19,NA,TRBJ1-1,CASSFFSGAHTEAFF